This TCR beta chain was retrieved from a study of blood T cell repertoires in COVID-19. Study overall: T cells, B-cell-depleted T cells, or PBMCs supplied cDNA or gDNA.

Methods used by the authors: Researchers report that nucleated cell counts were estimated from reference gene primer amplification. Assay: immunoSEQ multiplex PCR; the TCRdb copy retains only in-frame clones and omits some. The V and J calls and clone size were taken over from that table, and D and trimming were inferred from the DNA. The repertoire holds approximately 130,000 clones, with 75% to 90% as singletons. Germline CDR1 and CDR2: SGHVS and FNYEAQ. CDR3 length: 17 residues. Deletions cut 5 bases from V and 0 bases from J, with 18 bases between. The TCR comes from a human donor in a cohort sampled during active COVID-19. The sequencing input was peripheral blood. The J gene is TRBJ2-3, the V gene TRBV7-6; D is perhaps TRBD1 (6 bases). The CDR3 DNA sequence: TGTGCCAGCAGCCTTATGGTGCAGGGGTCTAGCACAGATACGCAGTATTTT. This translates into CASSLMVQGSSTDTQYF. The variable domain in full, with the rest retrieved from reference TRBV7-6 and TRBJ2-3, is GAGVSQSPRYKVTKRGQDVALRCDPISGHVSLYWYRQALGQGPEFLTYFNYEAQQDKSGLPNDRFSAERPEGSISTLTIQRTEQRDSAMYRCASSLMVQGSSTDTQYFGPGTRLTVL.